The 30 T cell receptor beta chains in this list originate from one sample, sequenced in a study of blood T cell repertoires in COVID-19. TCRdb's copy holds only in-frame clones and misses some; the assay was immunoSEQ multiplex PCR. The repertoire includes 84,000 or so clones, about 83% of them detected once, and less than 7% sits in the top ten. The sample was peripheral blood. The receptors stem from a man in his sixties or seventies with COVID-19, enrolled during active disease.

The V and J genes are TRBV4-3 and TRBJ1-1, with TRBD1 matching 8 bases. V lost 4 bases to trimming and J lost 1 base; unmatched junction nucleotides: 5. This CDR3 is built from 15 residues. The germline V gene has CDR1 LGHNA and CDR2 YSLEER. The CDR3 loop reads CASSRDGQGNTEAFF. The DNA for the CDR3 is TGCGCCAGCAGCCGGGATGGACAGGGGAACACTGAAGCTTTCTTT.

This rearrangement joins TRBV18 to TRBJ2-1; 9 bases align to TRBD2. Germline V lookup: CDR1 KGHSH, CDR2 LQKENI. The V segment lost 0 bases and the J segment 9 bases; nucleotides outside the gene matches: 6. The CDR3 has 15 residues. CDR3 amino acids: CASSPPQRGAGEQFF. In nucleotides, the CDR3 is TGTGCCAGCTCACCACCGCAGCGGGGGGCAGGTGAGCAGTTCTTC.

The J gene is TRBJ1-4, the V gene TRBV7-2; D is ambiguous. The CDR3 runs 16 residues. The V gene's germline CDR1 is SGHTA and CDR2 FQGNSA. V lost 2 bases to trimming and J lost 0 bases, with 10 bases between them. The CDR3 here is CASSLMRAPTNEKLFF. The CDR3 DNA is TGTGCCAGCAGCTTAATGAGGGCACCAACTAATGAAAAACTGTTTTTT. Together with reference TRBV7-2 and TRBJ1-4, the CDR3 gives the full variable domain: GAGVSQSPSNKVTEKGKDVELRCDPISGHTALYWYRQSLGQGLEFLIYFQGNSAPDKSGLPSDRFSAERTGGSVSTLTIQRTQQEDSAVYLCASSLMRAPTNEKLFFGSGTQLSVL.

The CDR3 coding sequence is TGTGCCTGGACTAGCGGGAGTCGCGAGCAGTACTTC. Translated: CAWTSGSREQYF. The V gene is TRBV30, the J gene TRBJ2-7; 10 positions match TRBD2. The junction had 3 bases not matched to a gene; V was cut back by 4 bases and J by 6 bases. The CDR3 is 12 amino acids. CDR1 is GTSNPN and CDR2 is SVGIG in the germline V gene (reference sequence).

The chain has TRBV30 and TRBJ1-5, with a weak D call TRBD1 (5 bases). Trimming left V 1 base short and J 5 bases short, with 12 bases between. The CDR3 has 14 amino acids. Germline values: CDR1 GTSNPN, CDR2 SVGIG (reference sequence). The CDR3: CAWSDLQGDQPQHF. The CDR3, as DNA: TGTGCCTGGAGTGATCTGCAGGGTGATCAGCCCCAGCATTTT.

The gene calls are TRBV2 and TRBJ1-1; D not certain. Germline CDR1 is SNHLY and CDR2 is FYNNEI. This CDR3 is built from 13 residues. Trimming shortened V by 5 bases and J by 4 bases, and 11 bases separated the two germline ends. The CDR3 region is CASSKESGTEAFF. Written as DNA, the CDR3 is TGTGCCAGCAGTAAAGAGAGTGGCACTGAAGCTTTCTTT.

The chain couples TRBV20-1 to TRBJ1-2; D gene uncertain. V lost 3 bases and J lost 5, with 13 bases in between. Germline CDR1 reads DFQATT; CDR2 reads SNEGSKA (reference sequence). The CDR3 contains 13 residues. CDR3 region: CSASSSVEYGYTF. DNA of the CDR3: TGCAGTGCTAGTTCCTCCGTTGAGTATGGCTACACCTTC.

The chain joins TRBV27 to TRBJ1-6, with 8 bases aligning to TRBD1. With V trimmed by 8 bases and J by 7 bases, 16 bases remained unmatched. CDR3 length: 17 amino acids. Germline values: CDR1 MNHEY, CDR2 SMNVEV (reference sequence). The CDR3 DNA sequence: TGTGCCAGCTCTGGCCCGGTCGGGACAGGAAGGAATTCACCCCTCCACTTT. Translation: CASSGPVGTGRNSPLHF.

The J gene is TRBJ2-1, the V gene TRBV10-3; D may be TRBD2 (5 bases). CDR3 length: 15 residues. Germline CDR1 is ENHRY and CDR2 is SYGVKD. The V end lost 5 bases, the J end lost 3 bases, and 14 bases lay between the germline ends. The CDR3 reads CAISLSPGNYNEQFF. The CDR3 DNA follows: TGTGCCATCAGTCTCTCTCCGGGGAACTACAATGAGCAGTTCTTC.

The table lists this clone with a few counts. The chain's CDR3 is CATSRGSGSSYNEQFF. The DNA of the CDR3 is TGTGCCACCAGCAGAGGAAGCGGGAGCTCCTACAATGAGCAGTTCTTC. The rearrangement joins TRBV15 to TRBJ2-1; TRBD2 matches 8 bases. Germline lookup yields CDR1 LNHNV and CDR2 YYDKDF (reference sequence). Trimming at V came to 1 base and at J to 0 bases, leaving 2 bases not matched to a gene. The CDR3 spans 16 residues.

V usage is TRBV4-1 and J usage is TRBJ2-7, with 10 bases that match TRBD1. This CDR3 has 15 residues. From germline, CDR1 is MGHRA and CDR2 YSYEKL. With 4 bases clipped from V and 1 base from J, the junction kept 4 bases outside the gene matches. CDR3 protein: CASSPRQGASYEQYF. Written as DNA, the CDR3 is TGCGCCAGCAGCCCCAGACAGGGGGCTTCCTACGAGCAGTACTTC.

The V call is TRBV7-9, the J call TRBJ1-4; D uncertain. The CDR3 loop spans 13 amino acids. V was clipped by 3 bases and J by 7 bases, with 9 bases between them. Per germline, CDR1 SEHNR and CDR2 FQNEAQ (reference sequence). CDR3 in amino acids: CASSFGAGEKLFF. CDR3 DNA: TGTGCCAGCAGCTTTGGTGCCGGTGAAAAACTGTTTTTT.

The chain has TRBV27 and TRBJ2-1, with D tentatively TRBD2 (5 bases). The CDR3 covers 15 residues. Trimming pared 6 bases from V and 10 bases from J, leaving 22 bases between. Germline CDR1 and CDR2: MNHEY and SMNVEV (reference sequence). CDR3: CASSSTAFSLAEQFF. CDR3 DNA sequence: TGTGCCAGCAGCTCAACCGCCTTTTCCCTAGCCGAGCAGTTCTTC.

Note on this clone: A much larger clonotype is one base distant, so this may be a read error. The identical CDR3 is also encoded by other nucleotide sequences in the sample. The chain has TRBV20-1 and TRBJ2-7; TRBD2 is a possible D gene (5 bases). CDR1 is DFQATT, CDR2 SNEGSKA, per germline (reference sequence). Trimming left V 1 base short and J 6 bases short, with 7 bases between. The CDR3 runs to 11 residues. The CDR3 nucleotides read TGCAGTGCTAGAGCGGGGTTCGAGCAGTACTTC. Encoded protein: CSARAGFEQYF.

The rearrangement joins TRBV9 to TRBJ1-1; the D is unclear. V was trimmed by 0 bases and J by 0 bases, leaving 6 bases between them. This CDR3 is 14 amino acids long. The germline V gene has CDR1 SGDLS and CDR2 YYNGEE. The DNA of the CDR3 is TGTGCCAGCAGCGTAGAAGCTATGAACACTGAAGCTTTCTTT. It specifies CASSVEAMNTEAFF.

This clone occurred many times. The V and J genes are TRBV28 and TRBJ1-3; 7 nucleotides align to TRBD1. Germline V gene sequence: CDR1 MDHEN, CDR2 SYDVKM. V lost 7 bases to trimming and J lost 0 bases; unmatched junction nucleotides: 6. This CDR3 spans 15 amino acids. The CDR3 protein is CASNEGTASGNTIYF. The CDR3 DNA reads as TGTGCCAGCAACGAAGGGACAGCCTCTGGAAACACCATATATTTT.

DNA for the CDR3: TGTGCCAGCTCACCACTACTAGCGACCGACACCGGGGAGCTGTTTTTT. Its protein product is CASSPLLATDTGELFF. The chain couples TRBV18 to TRBJ2-2, with TRBD2 matching 7 bases. The length of the CDR3 is 16 residues. Germline V gene data show CDR1 as KGHSH and CDR2 as LQKENI. V shed 1 base, J shed 3 bases, and the junction held 5 bases outside the gene matches.

The table lists this clone with a count of one. This chain links TRBV19 with TRBJ2-1; 15 nucleotides align to TRBD2. This CDR3 has 16 residues. Germline lookup yields CDR1 LNHDA and CDR2 SQIVND (reference sequence). V shed 5 bases and J 9 bases; nucleotides not matched to a gene: 8. The CDR3 is CASSLGLAGGQAEQFF. The CDR3 nucleotides read TGTGCCAGTAGTCTCGGACTAGCGGGGGGGCAGGCTGAGCAGTTCTTC.

The chain carries TRBV27 and TRBJ2-2; 7 bases match TRBD1. Germline CDR1 and CDR2: MNHEY and SMNVEV (reference sequence). The CDR3 sequence is 16 residues long. J lost 3 bases, V lost 4 bases, and 8 bases had no gene match. DNA of the CDR3: TGTGCCAGCAGTTCCCTGCAGACAGGGTACACCGGGGAGCTGTTTTTT. Amino acid sequence: CASSSLQTGYTGELFF.

The rearrangement uses TRBV28 and TRBJ2-1; 7 positions match TRBD2. The CDR3 is 15 amino acids. Germline trimming cut 5 bases from V and 3 bases from J; bases unmatched to any gene: 7. Per the germline V gene, CDR1 is MDHEN and CDR2 is SYDVKM. The CDR3 nucleotides read TGTGCCAGCAGTGCTCTAGCGGCTTACTACAATGAGCAGTTCTTC. Translated, it gives CASSALAAYYNEQFF.

Here the CDR3 reads CASSWDRGLGEQYF. The CDR3 DNA sequence: TGTGCCAGCAGTTGGGACAGGGGTCTTGGCGAGCAGTACTTC. This chain links TRBV28 with TRBJ2-7; 10 bases match TRBD1. The germline V gene has CDR1 MDHEN and CDR2 SYDVKM. The trim removed 4 bases at V and 6 bases at J, leaving 6 bases unmatched. The CDR3 consists of 14 residues.

The CDR3 here is CASSSFKGAYGYTF. The CDR3 DNA reads TGTGCCAGCAGCTCCTTTAAGGGGGCTTATGGCTACACCTTC. This chain connects TRBV7-8 to TRBJ1-2; TRBD1 aligns across 7 bases. J lost 5 bases, V lost 4 bases, and 7 bases had no gene match. The CDR3 runs 14 residues. The germline V gene encodes CDR1 SGHVS and CDR2 FQNEAQ. The variable domain in full, completed from reference TRBV7-8 and TRBJ1-2, reads GAGVSQSPRYKVAKRGQDVALRCDPISGHVSLFWYQQALGQGPEFLTYFQNEAQLDKSGLPSDRFFAERPEGSVSTLKIQRTQQEDSAVYLCASSSFKGAYGYTFGSGTRLTVV.

The chain recombines TRBV5-1 with TRBJ2-5, with 9 bases fitting TRBD1. The CDR3 is 14 amino acids. CDR1 SGHRS and CDR2 YFSETQ come from the germline V gene. V lost 4 bases and J lost 4; bases outside the gene matches: 5. The CDR3 DNA is TGCGCCAGCAGCCCGGGACAGGGATTAGAGACCCAGTACTTC. Its translation is CASSPGQGLETQYF.

This clone was seen just once. The rearrangement joins TRBV18 to TRBJ2-1; 9 bases line up with TRBD2. In germline, CDR1 is KGHSH, CDR2 LQKENI. This CDR3 contains 14 residues. V was pared by 3 bases and J by 9 bases, with 6 bases of the junction left unmatched. This chain's CDR3 is CASSPGTSKSEQFF. As DNA, the CDR3 is TGTGCCAGCTCACCCGGGACTAGCAAGAGTGAGCAGTTCTTC.

The table lists this clone with many counts. CDR3 region: CASSQDPMGRGAEAFF. In nucleotides, the CDR3 is TGCGCCAGCAGCCAAGACCCCATGGGGCGCGGGGCTGAAGCTTTCTTT. The J gene is TRBJ1-1, the V gene TRBV4-3, with D perhaps matching TRBD1 (5 bases). The CDR3 is 16 residues long. V lost 0 bases and J 6 bases, leaving 17 bases between the germline ends. The V gene's germline CDR1 is LGHNA and CDR2 YSLEER.

The rearrangement links TRBV6-6 to TRBJ1-3, with TRBD1 matching 8 bases. CDR3 length: 14 amino acids. V was clipped by 1 base and J by 8 bases; unmatched bases: 4. Germline CDR1 and CDR2: MNHNY and SVGAGI (reference sequence). The CDR3 protein is CASSYYQGADTIYF. In DNA form, the CDR3 reads TGTGCCAGCAGTTACTATCAGGGGGCGGACACCATATATTTT.

This clone was seen just once. The chain uses TRBV7-9 and TRBJ2-5, with D perhaps TRBD1 (5 bases). The CDR3 has 12 amino acids. Trimming removed 11 bases at V and 5 bases at J, with 15 bases between. The germline gives CDR1 SEHNR, CDR2 FQNEAQ (reference sequence). This CDR3 reads CALEEGAETQYF. In nucleotides, the CDR3 is TGTGCCCTCGAAGAAGGGGCGGAGACCCAGTACTTC.

This chain connects TRBV7-2 to TRBJ2-2, with 8 bases that match TRBD1. Germline V gives CDR1 SGHTA, CDR2 FQGNSA. V shed 0 bases and J 8 bases; nucleotides not matched to a gene: 5. The CDR3 consists of 15 residues. The CDR3 region has the DNA TGTGCCAGCAGCTTAGCGACAGGGGTATCGGGGGAGCTGTTTTTT. It yields the protein CASSLATGVSGELFF.

This clone was counted a few times. V and J are TRBV7-2 and TRBJ2-1; 8 bases are shared with TRBD2. CDR1 is SGHTA and CDR2 is FQGNSA in the germline V gene. Trimming removed 1 base from V and 4 bases from J; junction bases left unmatched: 6. This CDR3 is 16 amino acids long. The CDR3 region has the DNA TGTGCCAGCAGCTTAGTCGGGGGCGGGAGGTACAATGAGCAGTTCTTC. Translating it yields CASSLVGGGRYNEQFF.

This sequence joins TRBV7-9 and TRBJ1-1, with TRBD1 matching over 8 bases. Germline CDR1 SEHNR, CDR2 FQNEAQ (reference sequence). J gave up 5 bases and V 4 bases, and 9 bases lay outside the gene matches. This CDR3 region has 15 residues. CDR3 nucleotides: TGTGCCAGCAGCTCCCCTGGACAGGGAAATACTGAAGCTTTCTTT. Its translation is CASSSPGQGNTEAFF. Full variable domain (missing parts from reference TRBV7-9 and TRBJ1-1): DTGVSQNPRHKITKRGQNVTFRCDPISEHNRLYWYRQTLGQGPEFLTYFQNEAQLEKSRLLSDRFSAERPKGSFSTLEIQRTEQGDSAMYLCASSSPGQGNTEAFFGQGTRLTVV.